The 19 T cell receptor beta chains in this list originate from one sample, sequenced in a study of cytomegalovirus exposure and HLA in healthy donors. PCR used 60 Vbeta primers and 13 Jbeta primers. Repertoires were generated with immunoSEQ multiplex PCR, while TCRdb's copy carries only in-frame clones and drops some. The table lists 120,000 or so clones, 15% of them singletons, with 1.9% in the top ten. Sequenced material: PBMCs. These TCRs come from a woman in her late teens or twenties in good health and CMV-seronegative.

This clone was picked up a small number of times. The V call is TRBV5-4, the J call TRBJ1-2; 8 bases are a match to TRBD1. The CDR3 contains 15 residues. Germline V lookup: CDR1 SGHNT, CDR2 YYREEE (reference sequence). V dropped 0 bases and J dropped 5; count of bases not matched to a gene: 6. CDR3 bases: TGTGCCAGCAGCTTGGCAGGGGGCATCCTATATGGCTACACCTTC. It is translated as CASSLAGGILYGYTF.

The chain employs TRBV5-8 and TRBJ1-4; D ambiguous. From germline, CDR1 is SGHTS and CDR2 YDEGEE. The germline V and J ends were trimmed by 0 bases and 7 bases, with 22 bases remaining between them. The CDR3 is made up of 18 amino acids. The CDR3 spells CASSLGQEIYSGSEKLFF. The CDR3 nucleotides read TGTGCCAGCAGCTTGGGCCAGGAGATTTACAGTGGGAGTGAAAAACTGTTTTTT.

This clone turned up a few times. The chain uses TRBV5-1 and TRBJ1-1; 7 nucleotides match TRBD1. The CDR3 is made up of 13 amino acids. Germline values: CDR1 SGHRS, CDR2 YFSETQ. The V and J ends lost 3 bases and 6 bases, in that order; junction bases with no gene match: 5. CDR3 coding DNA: TGCGCCAGCAGCTCCCGACAGGGTTCTGAAGCTTTCTTT. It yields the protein CASSSRQGSEAFF.

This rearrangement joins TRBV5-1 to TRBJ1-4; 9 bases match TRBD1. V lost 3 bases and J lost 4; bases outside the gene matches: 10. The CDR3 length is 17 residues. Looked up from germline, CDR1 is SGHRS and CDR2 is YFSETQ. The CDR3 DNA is TGCGCCAGCAGCTACAGGGGGCAAGGTCAGGGTAATGAAAAACTGTTTTTT. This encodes CASSYRGQGQGNEKLFF.

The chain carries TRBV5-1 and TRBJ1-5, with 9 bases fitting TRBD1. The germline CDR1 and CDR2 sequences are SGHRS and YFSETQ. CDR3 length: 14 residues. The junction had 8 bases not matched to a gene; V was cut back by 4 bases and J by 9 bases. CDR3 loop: CASSPDRGRSPQHF. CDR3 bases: TGCGCCAGCAGCCCCGACAGGGGGAGGTCGCCCCAGCATTTT.

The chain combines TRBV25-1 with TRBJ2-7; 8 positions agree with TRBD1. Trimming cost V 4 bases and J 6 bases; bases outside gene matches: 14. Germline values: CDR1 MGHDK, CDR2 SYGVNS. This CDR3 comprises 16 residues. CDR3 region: CASSGTGRGLGGEQYF. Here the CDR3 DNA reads TGTGCCAGCAGTGGGACAGGGAGAGGGTTAGGCGGCGAGCAGTACTTC.

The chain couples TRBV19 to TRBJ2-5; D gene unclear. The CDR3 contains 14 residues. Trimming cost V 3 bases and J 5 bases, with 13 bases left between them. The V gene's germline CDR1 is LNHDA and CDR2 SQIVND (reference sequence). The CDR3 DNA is TGTGCCAGTAGTATGAGCCCTAGTTGGGAGACCCAGTACTTC. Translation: CASSMSPSWETQYF.

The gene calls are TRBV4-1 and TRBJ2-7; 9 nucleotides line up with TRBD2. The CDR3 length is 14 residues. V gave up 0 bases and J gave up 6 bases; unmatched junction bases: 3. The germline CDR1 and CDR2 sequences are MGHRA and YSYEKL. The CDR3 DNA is TGCGCCAGCAGCCAAGATCGCGGGGGGGGCGAGCAGTACTTC. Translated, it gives CASSQDRGGGEQYF.

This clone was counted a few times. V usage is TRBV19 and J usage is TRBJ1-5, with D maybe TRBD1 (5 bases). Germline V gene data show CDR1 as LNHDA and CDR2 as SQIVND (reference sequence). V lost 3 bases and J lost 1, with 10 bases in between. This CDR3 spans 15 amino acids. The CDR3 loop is CASSIGAASNQPQHF. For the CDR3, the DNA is TGTGCCAGTAGTATTGGGGCAGCCAGCAATCAGCCCCAGCATTTT.

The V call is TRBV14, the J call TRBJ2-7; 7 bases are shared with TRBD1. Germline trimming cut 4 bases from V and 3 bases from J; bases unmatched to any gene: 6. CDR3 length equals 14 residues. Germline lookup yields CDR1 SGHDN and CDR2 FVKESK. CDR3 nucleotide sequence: TGTGCCAGCAGCCCGGGACAGCGTTTCTACGAGCAGTACTTC. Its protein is CASSPGQRFYEQYF.

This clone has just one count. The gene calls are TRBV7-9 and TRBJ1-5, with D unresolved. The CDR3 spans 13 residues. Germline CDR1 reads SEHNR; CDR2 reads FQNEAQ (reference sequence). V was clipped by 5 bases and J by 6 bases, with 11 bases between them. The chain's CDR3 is CASSQLDGQPQHF. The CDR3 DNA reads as TGTGCCAGCAGCCAACTAGACGGTCAGCCCCAGCATTTT.

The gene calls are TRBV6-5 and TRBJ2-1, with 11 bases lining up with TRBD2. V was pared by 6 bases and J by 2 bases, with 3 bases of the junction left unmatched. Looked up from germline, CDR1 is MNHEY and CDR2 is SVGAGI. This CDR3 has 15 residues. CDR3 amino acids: CASRSGLAAYNEQFF. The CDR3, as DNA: TGTGCCAGCAGGTCGGGACTAGCGGCCTACAATGAGCAGTTCTTC.

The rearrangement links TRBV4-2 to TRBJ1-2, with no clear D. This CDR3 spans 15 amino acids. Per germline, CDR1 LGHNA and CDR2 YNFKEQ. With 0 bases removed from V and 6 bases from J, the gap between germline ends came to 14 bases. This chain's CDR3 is CASSQDLTGSDGYTF. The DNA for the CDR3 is TGTGCCAGCAGCCAAGATTTGACGGGTTCGGATGGCTACACCTTC.

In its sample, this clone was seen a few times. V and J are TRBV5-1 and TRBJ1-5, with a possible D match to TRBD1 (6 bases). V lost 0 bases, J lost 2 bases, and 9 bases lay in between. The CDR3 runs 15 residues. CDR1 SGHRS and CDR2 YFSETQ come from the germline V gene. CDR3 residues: CASSLASGGNQPQHF. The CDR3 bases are TGCGCCAGCAGCTTGGCGTCAGGGGGCAATCAGCCCCAGCATTTT.

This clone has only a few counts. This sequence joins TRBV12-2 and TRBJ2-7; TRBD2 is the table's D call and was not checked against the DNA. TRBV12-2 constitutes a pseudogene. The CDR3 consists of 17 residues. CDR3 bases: TGTGCAAGTCGCCCCCCCCTGCAGTCACTAGCCGTCTACGAGCAGTACTTC. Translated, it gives CASRPPLQSLAVYEQYF.

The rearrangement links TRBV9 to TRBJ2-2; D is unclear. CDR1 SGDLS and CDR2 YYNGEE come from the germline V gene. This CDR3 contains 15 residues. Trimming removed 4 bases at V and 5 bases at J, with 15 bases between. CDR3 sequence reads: CASSPPREATGELFF. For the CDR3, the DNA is TGTGCCAGCAGCCCTCCCCGAGAGGCTACCGGGGAGCTGTTTTTT. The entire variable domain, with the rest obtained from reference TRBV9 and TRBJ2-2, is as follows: DSGVTQTPKHLITATGQRVTLRCSPRSGDLSVYWYQQSLDQGLQFLIQYYNGEERAKGNILERFSAQQFPDLHSELNLSSLELGDSALYFCASSPPREATGELFFGEGSRLTVL.

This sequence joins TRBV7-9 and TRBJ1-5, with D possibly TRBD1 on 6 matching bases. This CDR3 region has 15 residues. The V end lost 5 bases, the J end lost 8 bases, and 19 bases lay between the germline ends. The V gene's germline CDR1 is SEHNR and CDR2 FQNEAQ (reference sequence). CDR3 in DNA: TGTGCCAGCAGCCCAGGGGCGGGGGCTGTGGAGCCCCAGCATTTT. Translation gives CASSPGAGAVEPQHF.

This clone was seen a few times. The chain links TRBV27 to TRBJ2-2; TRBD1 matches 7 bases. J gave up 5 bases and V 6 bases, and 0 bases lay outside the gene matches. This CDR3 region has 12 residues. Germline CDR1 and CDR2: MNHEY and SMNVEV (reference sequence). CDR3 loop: CASRTGTGELFF. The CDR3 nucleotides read TGTGCCAGCAGGACAGGGACCGGGGAGCTGTTTTTT.

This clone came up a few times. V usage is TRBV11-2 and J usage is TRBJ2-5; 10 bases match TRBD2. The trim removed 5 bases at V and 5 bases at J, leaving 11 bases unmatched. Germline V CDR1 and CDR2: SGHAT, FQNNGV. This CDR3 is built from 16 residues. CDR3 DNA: TGTGCCAGCAGCCCGGGGGTAGCGGGGGGTCGGGAGACCCAGTACTTC. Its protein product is CASSPGVAGGRETQYF.